This TCR beta chain was documented in a study of blood T cell repertoires in COVID-19. Looking at the study overall: PBMCs, B-cell-depleted T cells, or T cells provided the cDNA or gDNA that made up the material.

Germline CDR1 LGHNA, CDR2 YNFKEQ. The V gene end was trimmed by 0 bases and the J gene end by 7 bases; junction bases not matched to a gene: 5. CDR3 size: 16 residues. TCRdb's copy holds only in-frame clones and misses some; the assay was immunoSEQ multiplex PCR. The repertoire holds about 290,000 clones, with roughly 86% as singletons. The sequencing input was peripheral blood. The sequence came from a woman aged 25 to 39 with COVID-19, enrolled during active disease. The chain is built from TRBV4-2 and TRBJ1-6; 8 nucleotides line up with TRBD1. The CDR3 sequence: CASSQDWTGPNSPLHF. CDR3 nucleotides: TGTGCCAGCAGCCAAGATTGGACAGGGCCGAATTCACCCCTCCACTTT.